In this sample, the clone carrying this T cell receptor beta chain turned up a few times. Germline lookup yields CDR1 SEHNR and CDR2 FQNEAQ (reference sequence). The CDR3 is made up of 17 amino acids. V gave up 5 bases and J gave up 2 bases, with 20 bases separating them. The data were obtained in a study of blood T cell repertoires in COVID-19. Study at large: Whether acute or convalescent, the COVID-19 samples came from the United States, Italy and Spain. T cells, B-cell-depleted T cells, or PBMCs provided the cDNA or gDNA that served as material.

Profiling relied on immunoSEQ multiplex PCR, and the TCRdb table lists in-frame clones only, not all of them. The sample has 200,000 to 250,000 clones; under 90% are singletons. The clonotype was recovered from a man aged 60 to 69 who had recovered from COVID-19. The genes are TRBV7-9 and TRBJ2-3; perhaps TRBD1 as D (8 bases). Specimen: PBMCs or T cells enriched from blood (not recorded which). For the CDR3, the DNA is TGTGCCAGCAGCCCACAGGGGGGGCGGCCTCTCACAGATACGCAGTATTTT. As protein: CASSPQGGRPLTDTQYF.